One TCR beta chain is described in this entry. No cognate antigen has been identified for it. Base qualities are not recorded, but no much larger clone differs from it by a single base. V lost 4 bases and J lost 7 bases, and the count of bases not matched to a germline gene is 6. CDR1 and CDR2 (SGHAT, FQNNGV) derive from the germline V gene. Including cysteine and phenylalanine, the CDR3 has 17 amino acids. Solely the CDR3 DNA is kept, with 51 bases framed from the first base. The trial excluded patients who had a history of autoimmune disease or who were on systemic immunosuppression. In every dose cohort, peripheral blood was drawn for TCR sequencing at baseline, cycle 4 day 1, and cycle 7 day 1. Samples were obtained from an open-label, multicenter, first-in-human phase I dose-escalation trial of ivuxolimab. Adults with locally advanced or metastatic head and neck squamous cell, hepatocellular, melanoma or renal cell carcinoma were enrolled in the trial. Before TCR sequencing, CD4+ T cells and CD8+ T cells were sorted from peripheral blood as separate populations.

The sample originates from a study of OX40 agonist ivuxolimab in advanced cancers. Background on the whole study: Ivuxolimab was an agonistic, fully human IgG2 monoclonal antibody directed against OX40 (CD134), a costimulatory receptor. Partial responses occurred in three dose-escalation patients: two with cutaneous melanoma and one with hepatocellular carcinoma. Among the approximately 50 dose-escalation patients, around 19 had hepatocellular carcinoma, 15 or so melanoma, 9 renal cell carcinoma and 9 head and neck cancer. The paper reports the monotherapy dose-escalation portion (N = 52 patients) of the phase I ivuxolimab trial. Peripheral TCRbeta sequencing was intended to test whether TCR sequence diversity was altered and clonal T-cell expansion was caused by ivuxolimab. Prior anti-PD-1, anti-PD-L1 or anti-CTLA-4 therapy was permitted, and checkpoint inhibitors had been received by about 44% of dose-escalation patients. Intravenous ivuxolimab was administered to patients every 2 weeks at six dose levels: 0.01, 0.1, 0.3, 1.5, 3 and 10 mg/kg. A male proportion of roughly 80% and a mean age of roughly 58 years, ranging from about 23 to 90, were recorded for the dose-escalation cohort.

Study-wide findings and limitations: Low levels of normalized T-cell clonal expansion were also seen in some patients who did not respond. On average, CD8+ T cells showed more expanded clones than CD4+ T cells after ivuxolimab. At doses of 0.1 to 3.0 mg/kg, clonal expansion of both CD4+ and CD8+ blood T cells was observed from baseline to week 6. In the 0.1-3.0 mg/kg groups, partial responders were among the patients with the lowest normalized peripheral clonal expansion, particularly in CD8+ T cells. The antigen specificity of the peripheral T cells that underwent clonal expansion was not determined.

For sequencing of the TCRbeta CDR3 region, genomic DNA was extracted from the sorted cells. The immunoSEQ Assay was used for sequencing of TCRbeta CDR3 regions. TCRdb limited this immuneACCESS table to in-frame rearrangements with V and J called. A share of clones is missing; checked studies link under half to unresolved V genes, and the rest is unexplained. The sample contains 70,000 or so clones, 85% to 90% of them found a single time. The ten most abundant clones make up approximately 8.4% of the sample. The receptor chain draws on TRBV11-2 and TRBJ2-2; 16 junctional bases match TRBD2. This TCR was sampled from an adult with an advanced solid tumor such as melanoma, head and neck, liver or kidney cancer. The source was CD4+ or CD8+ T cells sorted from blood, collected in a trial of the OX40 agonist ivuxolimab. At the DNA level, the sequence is TGTGCCAGCAGCTGGGGACTAGCGGGAGGGGGAGGCGGGGAGCTGTTTTTT. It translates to CASSWGLAGGGGGELFF.